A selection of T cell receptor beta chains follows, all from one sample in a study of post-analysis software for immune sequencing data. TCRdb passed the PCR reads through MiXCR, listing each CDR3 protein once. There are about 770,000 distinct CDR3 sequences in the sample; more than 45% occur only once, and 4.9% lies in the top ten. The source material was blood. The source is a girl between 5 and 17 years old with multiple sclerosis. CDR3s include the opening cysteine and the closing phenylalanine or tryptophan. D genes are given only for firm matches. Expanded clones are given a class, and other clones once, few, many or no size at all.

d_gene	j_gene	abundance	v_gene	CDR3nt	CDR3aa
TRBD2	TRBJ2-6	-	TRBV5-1	TGCGCCAGCAGCACCGGGACTACCAGTTCTGGGGCCAACGTCCTGACTTTC	CASSTGTTSSGANVLTF
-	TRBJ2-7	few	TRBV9	TGTGCCAGCAGCGAGGGACACCGCTACGAGCAGTACTTC	CASSEGHRYEQYF
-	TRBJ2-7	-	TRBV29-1	TGCAGCGTTGAAGATGGTAATAACTACTCCAACGAGCAGTACTTC	CSVEDGNNYSNEQYF
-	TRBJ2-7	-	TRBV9	TGTGCCAGCAGCGTTTCCGGCACAGGGACCCACGAGCAGTACTTC	CASSVSGTGTHEQYF
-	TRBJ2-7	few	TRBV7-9	TGTGCCAGCAGCTTAGGCGGTGAGGTGCGCGAGCAGTACTTC	CASSLGGEVREQYF
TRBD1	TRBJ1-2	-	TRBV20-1	TGCAGTGCGCGACAGGGCAACCTACTTAGTGGCTACACCTTC	CSARQGNLLSGYTF
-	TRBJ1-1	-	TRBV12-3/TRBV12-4	TGTGCCAGCAGTTCCTCTGGACGCGCGAACACTGAAGCTTTCTTT	CASSSSGRANTEAFF
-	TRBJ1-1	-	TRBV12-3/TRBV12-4	TGTGCCAGCAGGGCACCGGGACACCTGAACACTGAAGCTTTCTTT	CASRAPGHLNTEAFF
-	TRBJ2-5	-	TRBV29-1	TGCAGCGTTCGGACAGCGTTACAAGAGACCCAGTACTTC	CSVRTALQETQYF
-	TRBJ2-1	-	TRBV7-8	TGTGCCAGCAGCACTCGACTAGTCCCGGATGAGCAGTTCTTC	CASSTRLVPDEQFF
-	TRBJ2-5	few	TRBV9	TGTGCCAGCAGCGTAACAGTGGGCAAAGAGACCCAGTACTTC	CASSVTVGKETQYF
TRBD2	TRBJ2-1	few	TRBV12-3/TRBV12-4	TGTGCCAGCAGGGTTTATAGGGGGCCTAGCGGGAGATCCGATGAGCAGTTCTTC	CASRVYRGPSGRSDEQFF
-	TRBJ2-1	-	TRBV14	TGTGCCAGCAGCCAGGTAAAGGGCCCGTCGTACAATGAGCAGTTCTTC	CASSQVKGPSYNEQFF
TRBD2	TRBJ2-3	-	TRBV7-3	TGTGCCAGCAGCTTAACCGGGACTAACCTAGTGAATACGCAGTATTTT	CASSLTGTNLVNTQYF
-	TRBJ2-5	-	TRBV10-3	TGTGCCATCAGTGTTGGCGGGGCCAGCGATCGGGAAGAGACCCAGTACTTC	CAISVGGASDREETQYF
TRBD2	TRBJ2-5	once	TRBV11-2	TGTGCCAGCAGCTCCGACCGAACTAGCGGGAGTTGGGAGACCCAGTACTTC	CASSSDRTSGSWETQYF
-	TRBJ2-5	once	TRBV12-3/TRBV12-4	TGTGCCAGCAGTATCGGTGGGGGGGAGACCCAGTACTTC	CASSIGGGETQYF
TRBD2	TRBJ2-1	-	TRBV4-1	TGCGCCAGCAGCCAAGAAGATTTAGCCGGGACTAGTAATGAGCAGTTCTTC	CASSQEDLAGTSNEQFF
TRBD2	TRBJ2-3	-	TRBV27	TGTGCCAGCAGTCATCTAGCGGGACCCTCTAGCACAGATACGCAGTATTTT	CASSHLAGPSSTDTQYF
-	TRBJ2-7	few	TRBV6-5	TGTGCCAGCAGCAACCTGGGCCCTGCCTACGAGCAGTACTTC	CASSNLGPAYEQYF
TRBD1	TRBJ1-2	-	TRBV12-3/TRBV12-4	TGTGCCAGCACCACGACAGGGGAGTATGGCTACACCTTC	CASTTTGEYGYTF
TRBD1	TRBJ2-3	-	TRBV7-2	TGTGCCAGCAGCTTAGGGGACAGGGGACCCCCTAGCACAGATACGCAGTATTTT	CASSLGDRGPPSTDTQYF
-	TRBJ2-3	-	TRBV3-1	TGTGCCAGCAGCCCCTGGGGGGGCCCCTGGAAGAGATATACGCAGTATTTT	CASSPWGGPWKRYTQYF
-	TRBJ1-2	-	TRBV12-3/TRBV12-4	TGTGCCAGCAGTTTAAGCGGAGGATCGGAGGGCTACACCTTC	CASSLSGGSEGYTF
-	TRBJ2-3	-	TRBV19	TGTGCCAGTAGTTACACAGTGTCAGATACGCAGTATTTT	CASSYTVSDTQYF
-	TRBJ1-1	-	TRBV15	TGTGCCACCAGCAGAGAGAGGAACACTGAAGCTTTCTTT	CATSRERNTEAFF
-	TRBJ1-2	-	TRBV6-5	TGTGCCAGCAGTTCGGGGACGTTAAGTGGCTACACCTTC	CASSSGTLSGYTF
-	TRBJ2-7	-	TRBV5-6	TGTGCCAGCAGCGGGGGACGGAGCTCCTACGAGCAGTACTTC	CASSGGRSSYEQYF
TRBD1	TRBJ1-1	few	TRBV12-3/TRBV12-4	TGTGCCAGCAGTTTAGGTAGGGGGCCGGGGAACACTGAAGCTTTCTTT	CASSLGRGPGNTEAFF
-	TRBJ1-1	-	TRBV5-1	TGCGCCAGCAGCTTGGATCTCACTGAAGCTTTCTTT	CASSLDLTEAFF
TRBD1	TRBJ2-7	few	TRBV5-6	TGTGCCAGCACCCTAGGGGGCCTGGTCGAGCAGTACTTC	CASTLGGLVEQYF
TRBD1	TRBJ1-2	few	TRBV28	TGTGCCAGCAGTTTGCCGACAGGGCGTAGCTATGGCTACACCTTC	CASSLPTGRSYGYTF
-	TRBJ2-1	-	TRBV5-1	TGCGCCAACAGCACTACCAGGGTAGGGTCCTACAATGAGCAGTTCTTC	CANSTTRVGSYNEQFF
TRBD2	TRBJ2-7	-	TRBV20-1	TGCAGTGCTAGAGATCTGTTTGGTGGGAGGGCCGACGAGCAGTACTTC	CSARDLFGGRADEQYF
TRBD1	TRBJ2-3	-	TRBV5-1	TGCGCCAGCAGCTTGGCCGTCAGGGGGCGAACAGATACGCAGTATTTT	CASSLAVRGRTDTQYF
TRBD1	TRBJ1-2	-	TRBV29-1	TGCAGCGTTGGCCTGACAGGGGGCGACTATGGCTACATCTTC	CSVGLTGGDYGYIF
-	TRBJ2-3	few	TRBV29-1	TGCAGCGCGGGAGTAGGGGATACGCAGTATTTT	CSAGVGDTQYF
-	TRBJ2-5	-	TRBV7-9	TGTGCCAGCAGCCCCGACGGCAGTGTACAAGAGACCCAGTACTTC	CASSPDGSVQETQYF
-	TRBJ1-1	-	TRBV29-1	TGCAGCGTTGACGTCAGGGGCGACACTGAAGCTTTCTTT	CSVDVRGDTEAFF
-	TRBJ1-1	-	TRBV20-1	TGCAGTGCTAAGGGGGGAGGGAACACTGAAGCTTTCTTT	CSAKGGGNTEAFF
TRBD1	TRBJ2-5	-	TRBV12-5	TGTGCTAGTGGTTTGCCGTCCGGGACAGGGCGTCGAGAGACCCAGTACTTC	CASGLPSGTGRRETQYF
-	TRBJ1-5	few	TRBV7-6	TGTGCCAGCAGCTTAGCCCAAATGGGAGGGGCGCAAGGCAATCAGCCCCAGCATTTT	CASSLAQMGGAQGNQPQHF
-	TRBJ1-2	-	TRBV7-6	TGTGCCAGCAGCTTAGAGGGGGAGAAGTATGGCTACACCTTC	CASSLEGEKYGYTF
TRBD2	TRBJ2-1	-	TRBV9	TGTGCCAGCAGCGTAGAGGGACTAGTAAACAATGGGCAGTTCTTC	CASSVEGLVNNGQFF
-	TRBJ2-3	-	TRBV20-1	TGCAGTGCCAGCTACATTGGCACAGATACGCAGTATTTT	CSASYIGTDTQYF
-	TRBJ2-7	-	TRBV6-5	TGTGCCAGCAGTTACCCGTTCTACGAGCAGTACTTC	CASSYPFYEQYF
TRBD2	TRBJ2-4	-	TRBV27	TGTGCCAGCACCCTCCCCGGGACTAGCGGGAGAGGGAAACATGTCGTTCAGTACTTC	CASTLPGTSGRGKHVVQYF
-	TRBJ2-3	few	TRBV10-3	TGTGCCATCAGTGAGTTCCTCTCCGATTCGTCAGATACGCAGTATTTT	CAISEFLSDSSDTQYF
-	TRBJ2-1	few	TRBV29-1	TGCAGCGCCATATTGGGCAATGAGCAGTTCTTC	CSAILGNEQFF
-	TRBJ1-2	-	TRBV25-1	TGTGCCAGCAGTGATCGGGCCGGGTCCTATGGCTACACCTTC	CASSDRAGSYGYTF